The clone carrying this T cell receptor beta chain was observed many times. The antigen is unknown. The length of the CDR3 is 13 residues. Trimming took 1 base from V and 7 from J, leaving 11 bases between them. As for the cDNA, it was generated by 5'RACE with 10-nucleotide random UMIs. From the 5' RACE reads, TCRdb called clonotypes with MiXCR, one entry per CDR3 protein. The data hold approximately 84,000 distinct CDR3 sequences, with 4.3% observed a single time. The data originate from a study of neurological immune-mediated disorders. Specified time point: longitudinal time-point 3. Whole-study findings and limits: None of the CDR3 amino acid sequences found in expanded clones was shared across subjects. This suggests that the TCR-beta repertoires were private in all groups. Among 34 multiple sclerosis patients, phylogenetic grouping put the repertoires of 18 into a single related-CDR3 cluster, a possible signature. Falling below healthy controls, multiple sclerosis showed the least TCR clonal expansion, while HTLV-1-associated myelopathy showed the most.

Sequencing used PBMCs. The chain is built from TRBV12-3 or TRBV12-4 and TRBJ2-7, with D unresolved. The origin of this receptor is a woman aged 60 to 75 with multiple sclerosis. The CDR3 loop reads CASSLGGVGEQYF. CDR3 coding DNA: TGTGCCAGCAGTTTAGGCGGAGTAGGGGAGCAGTACTTC.